This T cell receptor (beta chain) is drawn from a study of OX40 agonist ivuxolimab in advanced cancers. Across the study: Earlier treatment with anti-PD-1, anti-PD-L1 or anti-CTLA-4 was permitted, and about 40% had received some. Study-wide findings and caveats: Expanded peripheral T cell antigen specificity was not determined. More expanded clones were found, on average, in CD8+ than in CD4+ T cells.

CDR3 length equals 14 residues. The ends were cut back, 0 bases at V and 3 bases at J, with 9 bases in the middle. Germline CDR1 reads LNHNV; CDR2 reads YYDKDF (reference sequence). On this clone itself: Its antigen is unknown.

Samples were taken at baseline and on day 1 of cycles 4 and 7. Generated by immunoSEQ multiplex PCR, the TCRdb table keeps only in-frame clones and is missing some. The sample has roughly 61,000 clones, 80% to 95% seen once. This sequence originates from an adult with an advanced solid tumor such as melanoma, head and neck, liver or kidney cancer. The sample here was CD4+ or CD8+ T cells sorted from blood, taken in a trial of the OX40 agonist ivuxolimab. The rearrangement uses TRBV15 and TRBJ2-7; unclear D gene. The CDR3 coding sequence is TGTGCCACCAGCAGAGAGAGCAGCCACTACGAGCAGTACTTC. It translates to CATSRESSHYEQYF.